This T cell receptor (beta chain) emerged from a study of blood T cell repertoires in COVID-19. Across the whole study: Samples representing acute and convalescent COVID-19 were sourced from the United States, Italy and Spain.

The table came from immunoSEQ multiplex PCR; TCRdb's copy has only in-frame clones and leaves some out. The sample has 65,000 to 95,000 clones, more than 70% seen once; the top ten hold less than 3%. Sequencing was carried out using peripheral blood. This receptor was taken from an older man with active or convalescent COVID-19.

CDR3 loop: CASSYRTSGAYNEQFF. The CDR3 DNA reads as TGCGCCAGCAGCTACCGGACTAGCGGGGCCTACAATGAGCAGTTCTTC. The chain is built from TRBV4-1 and TRBJ2-1; 12 bases line up with TRBD2. This CDR3 has 16 residues. V lost 5 bases and J lost 2; bases outside the gene matches: 4. Germline-derived CDR1 and CDR2 are MGHRA and YSYEKL.